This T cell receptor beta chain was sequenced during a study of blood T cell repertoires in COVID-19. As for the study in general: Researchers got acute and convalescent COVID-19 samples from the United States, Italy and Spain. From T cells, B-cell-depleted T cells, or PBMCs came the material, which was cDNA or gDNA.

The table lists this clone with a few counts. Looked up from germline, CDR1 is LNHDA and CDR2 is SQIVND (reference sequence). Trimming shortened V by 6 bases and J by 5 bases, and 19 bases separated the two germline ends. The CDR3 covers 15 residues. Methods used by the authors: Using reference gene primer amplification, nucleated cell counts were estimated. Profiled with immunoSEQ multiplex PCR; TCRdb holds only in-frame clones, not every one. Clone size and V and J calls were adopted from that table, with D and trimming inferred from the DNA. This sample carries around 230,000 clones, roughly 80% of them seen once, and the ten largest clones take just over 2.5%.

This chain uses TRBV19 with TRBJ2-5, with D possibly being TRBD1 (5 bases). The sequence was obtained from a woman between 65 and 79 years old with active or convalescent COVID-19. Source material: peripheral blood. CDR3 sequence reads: CASSNQDIGSETQYF. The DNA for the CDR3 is TGTGCCAGTAGCAACCAGGACATAGGCAGTGAGACCCAGTACTTC.